The 22 T cell receptor beta chains below come from one sample, sequenced in a study of blood T cell repertoires in COVID-19. TCRdb keeps only in-frame clones here, not all; method: immunoSEQ multiplex PCR. Of under 80,000 clones listed, approximately 80% are singletons. Sample: peripheral blood. These receptors all stem from a woman aged 80 or over with active or convalescent COVID-19.

The count of this clone is one. The genes are TRBV11-2 and TRBJ1-6; maybe TRBD1 (6 bases). The germline V gene encodes CDR1 SGHAT and CDR2 FQNNGV. This CDR3 region has 16 residues. The germline V and J ends were trimmed by 0 bases and 9 bases, with 15 bases remaining between them. The CDR3 is CASSLEGGGTSSPLHF. In DNA form, the CDR3 reads TGTGCCAGCAGCTTAGAGGGAGGGGGGACGAGTTCACCCCTCCACTTT.

The table lists this clone with a count of one. This chain joins TRBV11-2 and TRBJ2-7, with D hard to call. V was cut by 0 bases and J by 6 bases, with 9 bases left in between. The CDR3 is made up of 13 amino acids. Germline V gives CDR1 SGHAT, CDR2 FQNNGV. As DNA, the CDR3 is TGTGCCAGCAGCTTAGACAGGTTCTCCGAGCAGTACTTC. It is translated as CASSLDRFSEQYF.

This clone turned up a few times. This chain links TRBV10-2 with TRBJ2-1, with TRBD1 matching over 8 bases. Germline V gene lookup returns CDR1 WSHSY and CDR2 SAAADI. The CDR3 runs to 14 residues. The J segment lost 7 bases and the V segment lost 4 bases, leaving 6 bases of the junction unmatched. The CDR3 sequence: CASSGAQGGNEQFF. In DNA form, the CDR3 reads TGCGCCAGCAGTGGGGCACAGGGGGGAAATGAGCAGTTCTTC.

The chain employs TRBV13 and TRBJ2-1; 10 bases fit TRBD2. The ends lost 0 bases at V and 8 bases at J; junction bases unmatched: 7. The germline V gene has CDR1 PRHDT and CDR2 FYEKMQ (reference sequence). The CDR3 extends over 16 amino acids. CDR3 sequence (DNA): TGTGCCAGCAGCTTAGGTCGCCAGCGGGGGGGCTATGAGCAGTTCTTC. Its protein is CASSLGRQRGGYEQFF.

V usage is TRBV3-1 (or the pseudogene TRBV3-2) and J usage is TRBJ1-1; 8 positions match TRBD1. V lost 10 bases to trimming and J lost 1 base; unmatched junction nucleotides: 8. The CDR3 runs to 14 residues. Germline CDR1 is LGHDT and CDR2 is YNNKEL (reference sequence). The CDR3 is CATGTGDWNTEAFF. The CDR3 DNA is TGTGCCACCGGGACAGGCGATTGGAACACTGAAGCTTTCTTT.

The chain uses TRBV19 and TRBJ2-7; 8 positions agree with TRBD1. Germline V gives CDR1 LNHDA, CDR2 SQIVND (reference sequence). With V trimmed by 3 bases and J by 5 bases, 6 bases remained unmatched. There are 14 residues in the CDR3. The CDR3 sequence is CASSIGQGINEQYF. Written as DNA, the CDR3 is TGTGCCAGTAGTATCGGACAGGGTATCAACGAGCAGTACTTC.

This clone came up once. The chain couples TRBV10-1 to TRBJ2-1, with TRBD1 identical over 9 bases. Per the germline V gene, CDR1 is WNHNN and CDR2 is SYGVQD (reference sequence). J lost 2 bases, V lost 11 bases, and 13 bases had no gene match. The CDR3 loop spans 16 amino acids. Here the CDR3 DNA reads TGCGCCTTCCAAGGTGTTCGACAGGGGGCCTACAATGAGCAGTTCTTC. It codes for CAFQGVRQGAYNEQFF.

This clone was observed once. This chain connects TRBV11-3 to TRBJ2-2; D unresolved. V was pared by 5 bases and J by 1 base, with 14 bases between. Germline CDR1 reads SGHNT; CDR2 reads YENEEA. This CDR3 contains 16 residues. CDR3 in amino acids: CASSPFIAGNTGELFF. The CDR3 bases are TGTGCCAGCAGCCCCTTTATTGCCGGGAACACCGGGGAGCTGTTTTTT.

V and J are TRBV6-5 and TRBJ1-2; possible D gene TRBD1, 5 bases. This CDR3 has 15 residues. Per the germline V gene, CDR1 is MNHEY and CDR2 is SVGAGI. The V and J ends lost 3 bases and 8 bases respectively, with 19 bases between them. The DNA for the CDR3 is TGTGCCAGCAGTTATGTCGGGGCGGGAGAGGAGGGCTACACCTTC. It codes for CASSYVGAGEEGYTF.

In nucleotides, the CDR3 is TGTGCCATCAGTGAGTCGGGGACAGGATATCAGCCCCAGCATTTT. Amino acid sequence: CAISESGTGYQPQHF. V usage is TRBV10-3 and J usage is TRBJ1-5; 8 bases agree with TRBD1. The CDR3 is made up of 15 amino acids. The germline V gene has CDR1 ENHRY and CDR2 SYGVKD. The V segment lost 0 bases and the J segment 5 bases; nucleotides outside the gene matches: 3.

The chain links TRBV7-9 to TRBJ2-3; 8 nucleotides agree with TRBD2. J was trimmed by 3 bases and V by 4 bases; bases with no gene match: 3. Germline V lookup: CDR1 SEHNR, CDR2 FQNEAQ (reference sequence). The CDR3 has 14 amino acids. The CDR3 DNA reads as TGTGCCAGCAGCTCAGCGGGGGCAACAGATACGCAGTATTTT. Translation gives CASSSAGATDTQYF.

The chain uses TRBV27 and TRBJ1-2; D call uncertain. Per germline, CDR1 MNHEY and CDR2 SMNVEV (reference sequence). The CDR3 loop spans 14 amino acids. V was shortened by 9 bases and J by 1 base, with 15 bases between the two germline ends. The CDR3 sequence: CASTEKTVNYGYTF. DNA for the CDR3: TGTGCCAGTACGGAGAAGACCGTTAACTATGGCTACACCTTC.

V is TRBV5-1 and J is TRBJ2-3, with 13 nucleotides matching TRBD2. J gave up 4 bases and V 4 bases, and 9 bases lay outside the gene matches. CDR1 and CDR2 (germline): SGHRS, YFSETQ. The CDR3 is made up of 17 amino acids. The CDR3 region has the DNA TGCGCCAGCAGCAAATACACTAGCGGGGGGGCGGCAGATACGCAGTATTTT. Residues: CASSKYTSGGAADTQYF.

The V gene is TRBV6-5, the J gene TRBJ2-5, with D perhaps TRBD2 (5 bases). Trimming cost V 2 bases and J 3 bases, with 10 bases left between them. The V gene's germline CDR1 is MNHEY and CDR2 SVGAGI. CDR3 length: 14 amino acids. This CDR3 is CASSYRGVKETQYF. CDR3 DNA sequence: TGTGCCAGCAGTTACCGGGGAGTAAAAGAGACCCAGTACTTC.

The rearrangement links TRBV25-1 to TRBJ2-1; D is ambiguous. Germline lookup yields CDR1 MGHDK and CDR2 SYGVNS. The CDR3 totals 11 residues. The V end was cut by 1 base, the J end by 9 bases, with 4 bases between. The CDR3 spells CASSEFGEQFF. DNA of the CDR3: TGTGCCAGCAGTGAATTCGGTGAGCAGTTCTTC.

The chain uses TRBV2 and TRBJ2-4; tentatively, D is TRBD2 (6 bases). V was pared by 10 bases and J by 4 bases, with 23 bases between. In germline, CDR1 is SNHLY, CDR2 FYNNEI. This CDR3 spans 16 amino acids. In nucleotides, the CDR3 is TGTGCCACTACTCTTCGTTGGGGGGAGGCAAAAAACATTCAGTACTTC. Protein sequence: CATTLRWGEAKNIQYF. Combining the CDR3 with reference TRBV2 and TRBJ2-4 gives the whole variable domain EPEVTQTPSHQVTQMGQEVILRCVPISNHLYFYWYRQILGQKVEFLVSFYNNEISEKSEIFDDQFSVERPDGSNFTLKIRSTKLEDSAMYFCATTLRWGEAKNIQYFGAGTRLSVL.

The CDR3 nucleotides are TGTGCCATCAGTGAGGGGTACAGCCATGAAAAACTGTTTTTT. Translated: CAISEGYSHEKLFF. V and J are TRBV10-3 and TRBJ1-4; D call uncertain. The CDR3 is 14 residues long. CDR1 ENHRY and CDR2 SYGVKD come from the germline V gene. The ends were cut back, 2 bases at V and 6 bases at J, with 10 bases in the middle.

The rearrangement uses TRBV7-2 and TRBJ2-2; the match to TRBD2 covers 12 bases. Germline V lookup: CDR1 SGHTA, CDR2 FQGNSA. The CDR3 length is 17 residues. V lost 6 bases to trimming and J lost 4 bases; unmatched junction nucleotides: 9. Here the CDR3 reads CASREQTSGGRTGELFF. CDR3 nucleotide sequence: TGTGCCAGCAGGGAGCAGACTAGCGGGGGTCGCACCGGGGAGCTGTTTTTT. Using reference TRBV7-2 and TRBJ2-2 for the parts outside the CDR3, the full variable domain is GAGVSQSPSNKVTEKGKDVELRCDPISGHTALYWYRQSLGQGLEFLIYFQGNSAPDKSGLPSDRFSAERTGGSVSTLTIQRTQQEDSAVYLCASREQTSGGRTGELFFGEGSRLTVL.

The CDR3 here is CAINHRASSYEQYF. The CDR3 bases are TGTGCCATCAACCACAGGGCCAGCTCCTACGAGCAGTACTTC. The chain recombines TRBV10-3 with TRBJ2-7, with D tentatively TRBD1 (6 bases). The CDR3 covers 14 residues. The V gene's germline CDR1 is ENHRY and CDR2 SYGVKD. The germline V and J ends were trimmed by 7 bases and 0 bases, with 13 bases remaining between them.

This clone was detected once. The chain couples TRBV5-1 to TRBJ1-2; D gene unclear. V lost 4 bases to trimming and J lost 2 bases, with 12 bases between them. CDR3 length equals 14 residues. Germline assignment: CDR1 SGHRS and CDR2 YFSETQ. CDR3 sequence reads: CASSTSTENYGYTF. The CDR3 DNA follows: TGCGCCAGCAGCACCTCGACTGAAAACTATGGCTACACCTTC.

The rearrangement uses TRBV5-1 and TRBJ1-1; no definite D call. Germline CDR1 reads SGHRS; CDR2 reads YFSETQ. V lost 0 bases and J 0 bases, leaving 12 bases between the germline ends. The CDR3 is 16 residues long. The CDR3 region is CASSLAPRYMNTEAFF. The CDR3 nucleotides are TGCGCCAGCAGCTTGGCTCCCAGATACATGAACACTGAAGCTTTCTTT.

V and J are TRBV18 and TRBJ1-5; TRBD1 might be the D (5 bases). From germline, CDR1 is KGHSH and CDR2 LQKENI. The V end was cut by 6 bases, the J end by 7 bases, with 16 bases between. CDR3 length equals 14 residues. Here the CDR3 reads CASSSGALGQPQHF. CDR3 nucleotide sequence: TGTGCCAGCTCTTCTGGGGCGCTTGGACAGCCCCAGCATTTT.